This entry concerns a single T cell receptor (beta chain). Antigen: not known. A 5'RACE template-switching step, the method used to make TCR cDNA, added a universal primer site and UMIs. Each CDR3 protein gets one entry after TCRdb re-called the 5' RACE reads with MiXCR. The data show tens of thousands of distinct CDR3 sequences, with more than 6.5% seen just once and about 40% held by the top ten. This entry is derived from a study of T cells after yellow fever vaccination. General study findings and limits: Though it reached lower strength, the secondary response hit its peak faster, day 5 versus 15. Post-booster reappearance was seen for most primary-vaccination clones (nearly 97% CD4, roughly 86% CD8).

From germline, CDR1 is MGHRA and CDR2 YSYEKL. This CDR3 contains 15 residues. V shed 1 base and J shed 1 base, with 10 bases lying between them. This sequence was found in a man aged 18 to 29 who received the YFV17D yellow fever vaccine. The J gene is TRBJ2-5, the V gene TRBV4-1; D may be TRBD2 (6 bases). The sample consisted of CD8+ T cells sorted from PBMCs, taken around 45 days after the first yellow fever vaccination. CDR3 sequence: CASSQVAAAQETQYF. DNA of the CDR3: TGCGCCAGCAGCCAAGTAGCGGCAGCCCAAGAGACCCAGTACTTC.